This T cell receptor (beta chain) was retrieved from a study of human T cells and chemical hapten exposure. A note on this clonotype: Antigen specificity is unknown.

The time point here: patch test 3, about 24 weeks after DPC sensitization. Treatment: therapeutic diphenylcyclopropenone sensitization with weekly scalp DPC. Venepuncture was done earlier than the placement of each patch test. Study-wide results and limits: Given that the donors had alopecia, their immune response may differ from that seen in healthy people.

The study used a library that attached unique molecular identifiers to individual cDNA molecules. TCRdb processed the RACE reads anew with MiXCR; each CDR3 protein has one entry. The sample includes under 200,000 distinct CDR3 sequences, around a quarter seen only once; the top ten take 2% to 2.5%. Unmatched junction bases numbered 9, after V lost 2 bases and J lost 2 bases. This CDR3 has 16 amino acids. Germline-derived CDR1 and CDR2 are GTSNPN and SVGIG (reference sequence). The specimen comprised whole blood, sampled in connection with sensitization to the hapten diphenylcyclopropenone (DPC). The source of this sequence is a woman under 30 with alopecia areata. Some clones in this sample may be carry-over from other donors' samples. This chain uses TRBV30 with TRBJ2-7; 10 bases match TRBD1. The CDR3 DNA reads TGTGCCTGGAGTCCTTCGGACAGGGGGTTTACCTACGAGCAGTACTTC. The encoded protein is CAWSPSDRGFTYEQYF.